The 25 T cell receptor beta chains below all came from one sample that was sequenced in a study of blood T cell repertoires in COVID-19. Profiled with immunoSEQ multiplex PCR; TCRdb holds only in-frame clones, not every one. The data show 310,000 or so clones, around 90% seen once. Sequenced: PBMCs or T cells enriched from blood (not recorded which). The receptors shown here come from a woman aged 18-29 years with acute COVID-19.

The V call is TRBV19, the J call TRBJ1-6, with 7 bases fitting TRBD1. The V gene end was trimmed by 5 bases and the J gene end by 8 bases; junction bases not matched to a gene: 6. The germline CDR1 and CDR2 sequences are LNHDA and SQIVND (reference sequence). The CDR3 totals 14 residues. CDR3 in DNA: TGTGCCAGTAGTGCCGGGACAGTAGATTCACCCCTCCACTTT. Its translation is CASSAGTVDSPLHF.

The rearrangement links TRBV5-4 to TRBJ2-3, with 7 bases fitting TRBD2. The CDR3 has 14 amino acids. Germline V gives CDR1 SGHNT, CDR2 YYREEE (reference sequence). The V and J ends lost 0 bases and 5 bases, in that order; junction bases with no gene match: 3. CDR3 nucleotide sequence: TGTGCCAGCAGCTTGGCGGTAGCGGGAGATACGCAGTATTTT. Translation gives CASSLAVAGDTQYF. Drawing the rest from reference TRBV5-4 and TRBJ2-3, the complete variable domain is ETGVTQSPTHLIKTRGQQVTLRCSSQSGHNTVSWYQQALGQGPQFIFQYYREEENGRGNFPPRFSGLQFPNYSSELNVNALELDDSALYLCASSLAVAGDTQYFGPGTRLTVL.

This chain uses TRBV5-1 with TRBJ1-1; D unclear. Germline assignment: CDR1 SGHRS and CDR2 YFSETQ. Trimming took 3 bases from V and 6 from J, leaving 9 bases between them. This CDR3 region has 12 residues. The CDR3 region is CASSSRHSEAFF. As DNA, the CDR3 is TGCGCCAGCAGCTCTCGACATTCTGAAGCTTTCTTT.

The chain links TRBV7-8 to TRBJ2-3, with TRBD2 identical over 15 bases. Germline V gene sequence: CDR1 SGHVS, CDR2 FQNEAQ. This CDR3 contains 17 residues. V lost 1 base to trimming and J lost 6 bases; unmatched junction nucleotides: 5. CDR3 coding DNA: TGTGCCAGCAGCTTAGTCGGGGGGACTAGCGGGAGGGATACGCAGTATTTT. Translated: CASSLVGGTSGRDTQYF.

The chain couples TRBV3-1 (or the pseudogene TRBV3-2) to TRBJ1-2; D is perhaps TRBD1 (6 bases). The CDR3 length is 16 residues. With 2 bases removed from V and 2 bases from J, the gap between germline ends came to 15 bases. Germline CDR1 reads LGHDT; CDR2 reads YNNKEL (reference sequence). CDR3 residues: CASSQLSPGVNYGYTF. The CDR3 nucleotides are TGTGCCAGCAGCCAACTGAGCCCAGGGGTAAACTATGGCTACACCTTC.

The rearrangement uses TRBV7-8 and TRBJ1-4; D possibly corresponds to TRBD1 (5 bases). Germline V gives CDR1 SGHVS, CDR2 FQNEAQ. Trimming left V 5 bases short and J 10 bases short, with 17 bases between. The CDR3 contains 14 residues. The CDR3 spells CASSGWGDSGKLFF. CDR3 nucleotide sequence: TGTGCCAGCAGCGGTTGGGGGGATTCGGGAAAACTGTTTTTT.

The rearrangement uses TRBV11-2 and TRBJ1-1; D is undetermined. The CDR3 totals 14 residues. The V gene lost 6 bases and the J gene lost 1 base, with 12 bases spanning the gap. Germline CDR1 is SGHAT and CDR2 is FQNNGV. The chain's CDR3 is CASRATQKNTEAFF. DNA for the CDR3: TGTGCCAGCAGGGCAACACAGAAGAACACTGAAGCTTTCTTT.

The chain links TRBV6-5 to TRBJ2-3; D call uncertain. Germline CDR1 reads MNHEY; CDR2 reads SVGAGI. CDR3 length: 16 residues. Trimming pared 1 base from V and 6 bases from J, leaving 17 bases between. CDR3 residues: CASSYFPIDSSDTQYF. The CDR3, as DNA: TGTGCCAGCAGTTACTTTCCGATAGACTCCTCGGATACGCAGTATTTT.

The chain couples TRBV12-3 or TRBV12-4 to TRBJ1-3; 8 nucleotides align to TRBD1. This CDR3 has 13 residues. The trim removed 5 bases at V and 8 bases at J, leaving 5 bases unmatched. CDR3 bases: TGTGCCAGCAGTCCCGACAGGGGAGACACCATATATTTT. It is translated as CASSPDRGDTIYF.

This clone was observed a few times. The sample carries other DNA sequences with the same CDR3. The chain employs TRBV6-4 and TRBJ2-1, with 12 bases aligning to TRBD2. CDR3 length: 15 residues. The ends lost 2 bases at V and 7 bases at J; junction bases unmatched: 3. Germline lookup yields CDR1 MRHNA and CDR2 SNTAGT. CDR3 sequence: CASSDLAGGPNEQFF. For the CDR3, the DNA is TGTGCCAGCAGTGACCTAGCGGGAGGGCCAAATGAGCAGTTCTTC.

This sequence joins TRBV29-1 and TRBJ2-1; 7 bases line up with TRBD2. This CDR3 region has 14 residues. CDR1 and CDR2 (germline): SQVTM, ANQGSEA. Trimming at V came to 7 bases and at J to 6 bases, leaving 12 bases not matched to a gene. CDR3 coding DNA: TGCAGCGCACCCCCAGCGGGAAACCCCAATGAGCAGTTCTTC. Translating gives CSAPPAGNPNEQFF.

This chain connects TRBV2 to TRBJ1-1, with D possibly matching TRBD1 (6 bases). The CDR3 extends over 11 amino acids. CDR1 is SNHLY, CDR2 FYNNEI, per germline. V was clipped by 6 bases and J by 8 bases, with 10 bases between them. The DNA for the CDR3 is TGTGCCAGCAGAGAGACAGGAGAAGCTTTCTTT. This gives the protein CASRETGEAFF.

The V gene is TRBV6-2 or TRBV6-3, the J gene TRBJ2-3; tentatively, D is TRBD1 (5 bases). Germline CDR1 and CDR2: MNHEY and SVGEGT. V lost 0 bases and J lost 5, with 18 bases in between. The CDR3 extends over 17 amino acids. CDR3 bases: TGTGCCAGCAGTTACTCGGGGCTCCTCGACCCAGGAGATACGCAGTATTTT. This gives the protein CASSYSGLLDPGDTQYF.

The V gene is TRBV10-3, the J gene TRBJ2-1; TRBD2 aligns across 7 bases. Germline V gene sequence: CDR1 ENHRY, CDR2 SYGVKD. V dropped 8 bases and J dropped 0; count of bases not matched to a gene: 10. The CDR3 consists of 16 residues. CDR3 in DNA: TGTGCCATCGGACTAGACCAACAGAGCTCCTACAATGAGCAGTTCTTC. Amino acids: CAIGLDQQSSYNEQFF.

The table lists this clone with a count of one. This chain links TRBV2 with TRBJ2-7; 11 positions agree with TRBD1. Germline lookup yields CDR1 SNHLY and CDR2 FYNNEI. V lost 6 bases, J lost 3 bases, and 7 bases stayed unmatched. The CDR3 covers 15 residues. The CDR3 loop reads CASRPTGQGVYEQYF. CDR3 sequence (DNA): TGTGCCAGCAGACCTACGGGACAGGGGGTCTACGAGCAGTACTTC. The complete variable domain, with remaining parts taken from reference TRBV2 and TRBJ2-7, reads EPEVTQTPSHQVTQMGQEVILRCVPISNHLYFYWYRQILGQKVEFLVSFYNNEISEKSEIFDDQFSVERPDGSNFTLKIRSTKLEDSAMYFCASRPTGQGVYEQYFGPGTRLTVT.

V usage is TRBV27 and J usage is TRBJ1-1; no firm D call. The CDR3 extends over 12 amino acids. Germline V gives CDR1 MNHEY, CDR2 SMNVEV (reference sequence). V dropped 3 bases and J dropped 4 bases, with 6 bases sitting between them. For the CDR3, the DNA is TGTGCCAGCAGTTTTAGACTCACTGAAGCTTTCTTT. Translated, it gives CASSFRLTEAFF.

This chain uses TRBV7-3 with TRBJ1-1; a weak D match, TRBD1 (6 bases). Per the germline V gene, CDR1 is SGHTA and CDR2 is FQGTGA. This CDR3 has 15 amino acids. The V and J ends lost 2 bases and 3 bases respectively, with 13 bases between them. The CDR3 nucleotides are TGTGCCAGCAGCTTAGTCGCAGGGGTGGACACTGAAGCTTTCTTT. As protein: CASSLVAGVDTEAFF.

This sequence joins TRBV10-1 and TRBJ1-2; D perhaps matches TRBD1 (5 bases). There are 13 residues in the CDR3. Between the trimmed V and J ends, which lost 3 bases and 3 bases, there was a span of 8 bases. Germline V lookup: CDR1 WNHNN, CDR2 SYGVQD (reference sequence). Written as DNA, the CDR3 is TGCGCCAGCAGTGACAGGGAGGACTATGGCTACACCTTC. As protein: CASSDREDYGYTF.

The V call is TRBV18, the J call TRBJ1-3; no clear D gene. Germline lookup yields CDR1 KGHSH and CDR2 LQKENI. The CDR3 covers 15 residues. V shed 3 bases and J shed 0 bases, with 9 bases lying between them. Here the CDR3 reads CASSPSMSSGNTIYF. The CDR3 DNA follows: TGTGCCAGCTCACCCTCGATGAGCTCTGGAAACACCATATATTTT. Together with reference TRBV18 and TRBJ1-3, the CDR3 gives the full variable domain: NAGVMQNPRHLVRRRGQEARLRCSPMKGHSHVYWYRQLPEEGLKFMVYLQKENIIDESGMPKERFSAEFPKEGPSILRIQQVVRGDSAAYFCASSPSMSSGNTIYFGEGSWLTVV.

The CDR3 is CATSDLGDRNTEAFF. CDR3 DNA: TGTGCCACCAGTGATTTGGGGGACAGGAACACTGAAGCTTTCTTT. V and J are TRBV24-1 and TRBJ1-1; 7 bases are a match to TRBD1. The CDR3 extends over 15 amino acids. V was clipped by 0 bases and J by 1 base; unmatched bases: 1. Germline CDR1 KGHDR, CDR2 SFDVKD.

The chain has TRBV18 and TRBJ2-7, with 10 positions matching TRBD2. Trimming took 1 base from V and 3 from J; bases not matched to a gene: 21. Germline lookup yields CDR1 KGHSH and CDR2 LQKENI. The CDR3 sequence is 21 residues long. The CDR3 DNA sequence: TGTGCCAGCTCACCACTTTCGTCTAGCGGGAGATCCATCAATCTCCACTACGAGCAGTACTTC. Translating it yields CASSPLSSSGRSINLHYEQYF.

The CDR3 here is CASSWSGDEKLFF. CDR3 sequence (DNA): TGTGCCAGCAGCTGGTCGGGGGATGAAAAACTGTTTTTT. The chain is built from TRBV7-9 and TRBJ1-4, with a tentative D call TRBD1 (5 bases). This CDR3 contains 13 residues. Between the trimmed V and J ends, which lost 4 bases and 6 bases, there was a span of 9 bases. Germline CDR1 SEHNR, CDR2 FQNEAQ (reference sequence). Full variable domain (missing parts from reference TRBV7-9 and TRBJ1-4): DTGVSQNPRHKITKRGQNVTFRCDPISEHNRLYWYRQTLGQGPEFLTYFQNEAQLEKSRLLSDRFSAERPKGSFSTLEIQRTEQGDSAMYLCASSWSGDEKLFFGSGTQLSVL.

The chain employs TRBV6-6 and TRBJ1-1; 9 bases map to TRBD1. Germline V gives CDR1 MNHNY, CDR2 SVGAGI (reference sequence). The CDR3 contains 13 residues. V gave up 2 bases and J gave up 5 bases; unmatched junction bases: 0. CDR3 in DNA: TGTGCCAGCAGTTACGGGACAGGGACTGAAGCTTTCTTT. This encodes CASSYGTGTEAFF.

The gene calls are TRBV19 and TRBJ2-2, with D possibly being TRBD2 (6 bases). V was trimmed by 7 bases and J by 5 bases, leaving 14 bases between them. Germline V gene data show CDR1 as LNHDA and CDR2 as SQIVND (reference sequence). The CDR3 length is 14 residues. The chain's CDR3 is CASNSASVTGELFF. The CDR3 nucleotides read TGTGCCAGTAACTCGGCTAGCGTAACCGGGGAGCTGTTTTTT.

The chain recombines TRBV28 with TRBJ1-3; D possibly corresponds to TRBD1 (5 bases). The CDR3 spans 16 residues. Germline V gene data show CDR1 as MDHEN and CDR2 as SYDVKM. V was shortened by 3 bases and J by 2 bases, with 14 bases between the two germline ends. The CDR3 DNA reads as TGTGCCAGCAGTTTCGTCCAGGGAGGAACTGGAAACACCATATATTTT. The encoded protein is CASSFVQGGTGNTIYF.